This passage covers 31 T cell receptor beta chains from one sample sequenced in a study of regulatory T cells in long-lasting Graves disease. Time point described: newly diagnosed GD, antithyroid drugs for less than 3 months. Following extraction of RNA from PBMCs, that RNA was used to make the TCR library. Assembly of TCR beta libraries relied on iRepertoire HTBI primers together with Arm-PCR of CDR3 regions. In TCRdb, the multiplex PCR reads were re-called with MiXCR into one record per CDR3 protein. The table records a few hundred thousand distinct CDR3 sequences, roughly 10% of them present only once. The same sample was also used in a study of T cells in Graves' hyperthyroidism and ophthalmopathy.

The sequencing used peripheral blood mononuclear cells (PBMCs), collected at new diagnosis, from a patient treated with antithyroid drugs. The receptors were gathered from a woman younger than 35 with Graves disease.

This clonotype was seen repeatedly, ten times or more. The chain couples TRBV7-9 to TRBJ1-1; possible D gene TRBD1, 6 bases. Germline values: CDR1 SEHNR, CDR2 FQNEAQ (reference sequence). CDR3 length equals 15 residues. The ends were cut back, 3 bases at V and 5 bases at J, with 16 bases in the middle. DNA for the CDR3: TGTGCCAGCAGCTTTTTCCCAGGGGTCTATACTGAAGCTTTCTTT. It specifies CASSFFPGVYTEAFF.

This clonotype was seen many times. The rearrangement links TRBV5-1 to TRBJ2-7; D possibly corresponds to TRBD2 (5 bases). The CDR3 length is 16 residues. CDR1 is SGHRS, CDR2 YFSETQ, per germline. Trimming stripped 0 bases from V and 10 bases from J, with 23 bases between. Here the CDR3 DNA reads TGCGCCAGCAGCTTGGGGACTCGGGTCGACCTAGGGCATCAGTACTTC. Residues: CASSLGTRVDLGHQYF.

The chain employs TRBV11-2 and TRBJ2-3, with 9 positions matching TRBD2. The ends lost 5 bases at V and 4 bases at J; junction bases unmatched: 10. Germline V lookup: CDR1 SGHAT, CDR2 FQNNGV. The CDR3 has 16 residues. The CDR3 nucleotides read TGTGCCAGCAGCCCCATGCTAGCGGGGTCTCCAGATACGCAGTATTTT. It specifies CASSPMLAGSPDTQYF.

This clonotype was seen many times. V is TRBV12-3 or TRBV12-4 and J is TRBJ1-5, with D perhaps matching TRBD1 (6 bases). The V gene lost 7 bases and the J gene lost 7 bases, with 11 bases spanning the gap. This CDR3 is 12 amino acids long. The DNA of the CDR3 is TGTGCCAGCAAACAGGGAGGACAGCCCCAGCATTTT. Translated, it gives CASKQGGQPQHF.

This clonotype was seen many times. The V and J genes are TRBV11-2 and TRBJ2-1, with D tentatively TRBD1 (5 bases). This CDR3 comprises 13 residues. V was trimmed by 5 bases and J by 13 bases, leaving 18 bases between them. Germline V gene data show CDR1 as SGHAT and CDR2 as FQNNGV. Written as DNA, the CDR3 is TGTGCCAGCAGCGACAATGACAGCCCTTATCAGTTCTTC. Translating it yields CASSDNDSPYQFF.

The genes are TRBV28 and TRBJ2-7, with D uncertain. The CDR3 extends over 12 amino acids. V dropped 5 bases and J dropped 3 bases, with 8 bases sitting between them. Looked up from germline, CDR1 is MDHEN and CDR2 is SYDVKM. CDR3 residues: CASSLGNYEQYF. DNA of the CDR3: TGTGCCAGCAGTCTGGGCAACTACGAGCAGTACTTC.

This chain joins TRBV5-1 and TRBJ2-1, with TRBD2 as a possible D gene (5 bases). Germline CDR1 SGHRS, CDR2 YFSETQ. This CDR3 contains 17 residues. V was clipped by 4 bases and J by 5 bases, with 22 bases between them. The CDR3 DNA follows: TGCGCCAGCAGCCCCAAGGCGGACTTTGGGCACAACAATGAGCAGTTCTTC. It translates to CASSPKADFGHNNEQFF.

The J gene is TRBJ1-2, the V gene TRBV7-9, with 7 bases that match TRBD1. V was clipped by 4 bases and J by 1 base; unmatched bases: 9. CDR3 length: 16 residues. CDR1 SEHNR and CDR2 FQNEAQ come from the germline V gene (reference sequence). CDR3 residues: CASSSSPGQINYGYTF. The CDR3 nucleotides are TGTGCCAGCAGCTCTTCCCCGGGACAGATTAACTATGGCTACACCTTC. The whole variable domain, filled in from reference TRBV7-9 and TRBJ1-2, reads DTGVSQNPRHKITKRGQNVTFRCDPISEHNRLYWYRQTLGQGPEFLTYFQNEAQLEKSRLLSDRFSAERPKGSFSTLEIQRTEQGDSAMYLCASSSSPGQINYGYTFGSGTRLTVV.

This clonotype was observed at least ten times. CDR3 sequence: CASRIRDRGTDTQYF. The CDR3 coding sequence is TGTGCCAGCAGGATCCGGGACAGGGGGACAGATACGCAGTATTTT. J is TRBJ2-3 and V is TRBV6-1; the match to TRBD1 covers 11 bases. Trimming at V came to 6 bases and at J to 3 bases, leaving 5 bases not matched to a gene. The CDR3 totals 15 residues. Looked up from germline, CDR1 is MNHNS and CDR2 is SASEGT.

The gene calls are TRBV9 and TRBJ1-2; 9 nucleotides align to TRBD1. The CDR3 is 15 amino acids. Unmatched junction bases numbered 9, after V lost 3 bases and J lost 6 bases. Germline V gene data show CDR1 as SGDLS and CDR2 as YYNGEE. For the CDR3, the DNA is TGTGCCAGCAGCGAAACCGGGACAGGGTTGAATGGCTACACCTTC. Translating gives CASSETGTGLNGYTF.

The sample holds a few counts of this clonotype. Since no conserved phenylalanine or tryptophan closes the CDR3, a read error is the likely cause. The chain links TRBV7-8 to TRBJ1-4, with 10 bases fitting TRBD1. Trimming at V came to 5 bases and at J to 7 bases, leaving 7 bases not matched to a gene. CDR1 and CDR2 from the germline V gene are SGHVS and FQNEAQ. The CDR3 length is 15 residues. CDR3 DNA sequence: TGTGCCAGCAGCGCCCGGGACAGGGGTGGTGAAAAACTGTTTCTT. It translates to CASSARDRGGEKLFL.

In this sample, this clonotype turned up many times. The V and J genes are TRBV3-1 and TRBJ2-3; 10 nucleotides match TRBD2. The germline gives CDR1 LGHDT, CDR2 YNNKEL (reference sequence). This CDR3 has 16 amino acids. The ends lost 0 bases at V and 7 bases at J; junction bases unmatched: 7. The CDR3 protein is CASSQDWASGSYTQYF. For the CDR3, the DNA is TGTGCCAGCAGCCAAGATTGGGCTAGCGGGAGCTATACGCAGTATTTT.

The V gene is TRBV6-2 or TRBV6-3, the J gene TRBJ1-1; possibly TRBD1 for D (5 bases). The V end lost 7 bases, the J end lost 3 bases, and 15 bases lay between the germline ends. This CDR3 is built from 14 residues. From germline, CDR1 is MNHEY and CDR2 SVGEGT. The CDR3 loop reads CASNPLDTYTEAFF. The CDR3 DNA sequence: TGTGCCAGCAACCCTCTGGACACCTACACTGAAGCTTTCTTT.

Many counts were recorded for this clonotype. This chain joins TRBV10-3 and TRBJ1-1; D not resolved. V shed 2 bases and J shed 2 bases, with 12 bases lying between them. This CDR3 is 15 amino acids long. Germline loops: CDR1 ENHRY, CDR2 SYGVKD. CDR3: CAISERLGKNTEAFF. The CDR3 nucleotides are TGTGCCATCAGTGAGAGATTGGGCAAAAACACTGAAGCTTTCTTT.

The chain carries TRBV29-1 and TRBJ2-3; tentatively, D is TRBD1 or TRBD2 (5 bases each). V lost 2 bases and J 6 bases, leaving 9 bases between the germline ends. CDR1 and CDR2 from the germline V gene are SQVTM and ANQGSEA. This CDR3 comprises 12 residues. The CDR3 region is CSVEFGADTQYF. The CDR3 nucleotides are TGCAGCGTTGAATTCGGGGCGGATACGCAGTATTTT.

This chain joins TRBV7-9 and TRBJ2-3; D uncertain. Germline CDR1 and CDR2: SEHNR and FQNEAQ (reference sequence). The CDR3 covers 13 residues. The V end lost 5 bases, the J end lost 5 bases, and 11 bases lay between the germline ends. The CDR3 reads CASSPAQRDTQYF. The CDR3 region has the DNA TGTGCCAGCAGCCCTGCTCAGCGAGATACGCAGTATTTT.

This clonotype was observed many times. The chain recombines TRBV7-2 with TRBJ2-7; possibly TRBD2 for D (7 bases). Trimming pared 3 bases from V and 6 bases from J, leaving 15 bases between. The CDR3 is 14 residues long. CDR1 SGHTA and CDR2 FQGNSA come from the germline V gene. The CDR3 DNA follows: TGTGCCAGCAGCTTTAAGGGGGGGTCGGGCGAGCAGTACTTC. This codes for CASSFKGGSGEQYF. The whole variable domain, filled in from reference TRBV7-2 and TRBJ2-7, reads GAGVSQSPSNKVTEKGKDVELRCDPISGHTALYWYRQSLGQGLEFLIYFQGNSAPDKSGLPSDRFSAERTGGSVSTLTIQRTQQEDSAVYLCASSFKGGSGEQYFGPGTRLTVT.

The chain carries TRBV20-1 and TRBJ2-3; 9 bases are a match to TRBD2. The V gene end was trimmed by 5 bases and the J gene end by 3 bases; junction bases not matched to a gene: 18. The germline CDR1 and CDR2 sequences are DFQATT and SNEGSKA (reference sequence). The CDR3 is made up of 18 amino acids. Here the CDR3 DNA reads TGCAGTGCTTTCTCCCGCGGGGGGGGGGTCCCCTCAACAGATACGCAGTATTTT. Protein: CSAFSRGGGVPSTDTQYF.

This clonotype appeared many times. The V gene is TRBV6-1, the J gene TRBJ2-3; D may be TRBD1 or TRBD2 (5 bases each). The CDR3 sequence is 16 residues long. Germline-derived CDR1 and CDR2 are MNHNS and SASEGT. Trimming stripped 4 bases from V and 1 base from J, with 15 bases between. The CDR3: CASSVGEGSGTDTQYF. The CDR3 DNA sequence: TGTGCCAGCAGTGTAGGAGAGGGGTCCGGCACAGATACGCAGTATTTT.

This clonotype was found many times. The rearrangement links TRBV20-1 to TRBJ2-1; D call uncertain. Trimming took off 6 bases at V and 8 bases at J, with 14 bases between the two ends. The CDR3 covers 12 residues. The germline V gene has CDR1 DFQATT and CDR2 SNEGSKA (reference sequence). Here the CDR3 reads CSALNRVDEQFF. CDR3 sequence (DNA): TGCAGTGCGCTCAACCGGGTCGATGAGCAGTTCTTC.

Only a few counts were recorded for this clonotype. This CDR3 is CASSSQRKTGETQYF. The DNA for the CDR3 is TGTGCCAGCAGCTCTCAGCGGAAAACAGGGGAGACCCAGTACTTC. The chain links TRBV9 to TRBJ2-5, with D possibly being TRBD1 (6 bases). CDR3 length: 15 residues. Trimming took 4 bases from V and 5 from J, leaving 18 bases between them. Germline CDR1 reads SGDLS; CDR2 reads YYNGEE.

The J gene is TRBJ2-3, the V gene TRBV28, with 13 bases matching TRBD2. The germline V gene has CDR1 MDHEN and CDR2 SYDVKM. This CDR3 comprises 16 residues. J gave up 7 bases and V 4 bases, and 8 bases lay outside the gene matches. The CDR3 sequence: CASSSPQTSGRHTQYF. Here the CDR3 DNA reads TGTGCCAGCAGTTCGCCGCAGACTAGCGGGAGGCATACGCAGTATTTT.

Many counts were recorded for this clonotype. CDR3 sequence reads: CASSAAGVEDEQFF. As DNA, the CDR3 is TGTGCCAGCAGTGCAGCGGGAGTAGAGGATGAGCAGTTCTTC. The chain combines TRBV6-1 with TRBJ2-1; 8 nucleotides align to TRBD2. The V gene end was trimmed by 4 bases and the J gene end by 8 bases; junction bases not matched to a gene: 7. Per the germline V gene, CDR1 is MNHNS and CDR2 is SASEGT. The CDR3 totals 14 residues.

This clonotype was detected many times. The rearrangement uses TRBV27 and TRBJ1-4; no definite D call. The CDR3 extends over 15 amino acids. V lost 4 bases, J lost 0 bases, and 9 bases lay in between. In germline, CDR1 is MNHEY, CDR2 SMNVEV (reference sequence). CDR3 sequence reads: CASSSMEATNEKLFF. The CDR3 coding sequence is TGTGCCAGCAGTTCGATGGAGGCAACTAATGAAAAACTGTTTTTT.

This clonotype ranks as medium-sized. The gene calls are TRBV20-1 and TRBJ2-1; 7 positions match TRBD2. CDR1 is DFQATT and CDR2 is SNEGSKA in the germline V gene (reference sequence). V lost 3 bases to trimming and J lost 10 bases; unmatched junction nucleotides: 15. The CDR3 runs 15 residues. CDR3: CSASQGGNNLAEQFF. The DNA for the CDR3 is TGCAGTGCTAGCCAGGGAGGGAATAACCTAGCCGAGCAGTTCTTC.

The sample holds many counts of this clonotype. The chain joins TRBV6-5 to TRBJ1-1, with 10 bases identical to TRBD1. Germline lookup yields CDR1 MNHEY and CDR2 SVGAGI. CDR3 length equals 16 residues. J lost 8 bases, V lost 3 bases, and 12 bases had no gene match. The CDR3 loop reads CASSYQAGQGGGEAFF. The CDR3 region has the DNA TGTGCCAGCAGTTATCAAGCCGGACAGGGGGGCGGAGAAGCTTTCTTT.

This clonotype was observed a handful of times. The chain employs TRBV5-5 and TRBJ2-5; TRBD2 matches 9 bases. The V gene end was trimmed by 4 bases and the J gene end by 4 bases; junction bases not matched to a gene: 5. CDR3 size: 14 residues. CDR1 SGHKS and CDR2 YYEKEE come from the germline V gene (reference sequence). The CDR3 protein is CASSVTSGGETQYF. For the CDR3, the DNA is TGTGCCAGCAGCGTGACTAGCGGTGGAGAGACCCAGTACTTC.

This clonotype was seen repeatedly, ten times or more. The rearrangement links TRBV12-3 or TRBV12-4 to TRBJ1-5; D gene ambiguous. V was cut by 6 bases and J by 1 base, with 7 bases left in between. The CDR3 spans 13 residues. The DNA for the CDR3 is TGTGCCAGCAGACCGGGGAGCAATCAGCCCCAGCATTTT. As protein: CASRPGSNQPQHF.

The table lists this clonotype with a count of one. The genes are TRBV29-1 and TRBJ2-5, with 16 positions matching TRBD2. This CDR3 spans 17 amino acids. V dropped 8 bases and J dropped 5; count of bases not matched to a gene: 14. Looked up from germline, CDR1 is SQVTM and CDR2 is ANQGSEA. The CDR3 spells CSHPGTSGGARRETQYF. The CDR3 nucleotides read TGCAGCCATCCCGGGACTAGCGGGGGGGCGAGACGGGAGACCCAGTACTTC.

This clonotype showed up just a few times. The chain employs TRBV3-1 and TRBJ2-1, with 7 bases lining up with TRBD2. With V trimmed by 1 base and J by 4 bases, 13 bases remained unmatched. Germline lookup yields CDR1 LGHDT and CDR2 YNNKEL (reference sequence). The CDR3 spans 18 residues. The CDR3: CASSQASLVAGSYNEQFF. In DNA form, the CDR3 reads TGTGCCAGCAGCCAAGCCTCCTTAGTAGCGGGTTCTTACAATGAGCAGTTCTTC.

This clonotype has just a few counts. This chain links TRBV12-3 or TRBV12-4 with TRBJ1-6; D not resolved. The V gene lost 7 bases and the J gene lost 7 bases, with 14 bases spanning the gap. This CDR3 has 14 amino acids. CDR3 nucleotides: TGTGCCAGCACCTTAGGGCCGAGAAATTCACCCCTCCACTTT. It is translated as CASTLGPRNSPLHF.